This T cell receptor (beta chain) was recorded in a study of shared clonotypes between healthy human individuals (dated by TCRdb to 2019 to 2021). Study-level background: Two women and a few men aged 18 to 49 years were included in the cohort. For each donor, three plates each were used for CD4 naive and CD4 memory, two plates were used for CD8 naive, and one plate was used for CD8 memory. To estimate repertoire size and how much clonotypes are shared between individuals, the study performed deep sequencing of blood TCR repertoires from 4 to 6 healthy adults. Different laboratories and diverse techniques were used to prepare libraries and sequence TCR repertoires, to increase sequencing depth and limit assay-specific biases. Per donor, leukapheresis produced somewhere between about 0.9 and 10 billion PBMCs.

The paper's findings and limits, for the study overall: Rarefaction of sorted-subset datasets indicated incomplete sequencing despite the large sequencing depth. Higher generation probabilities were observed for clonotypes shared by all four sorted-subset donors than for non-shared clonotypes. Because the study included a small number of donors, the genetic and exposure-history diversity represented was limited. Pairwise subsampling led to the expectation that sequencing depth would affect the degree of clonotype sharing among donors. Roughly 5% of naive CD4, 3% to 3.5% of naive CD8, about 2.5% of memory CD4, and roughly 0.4% of memory CD8 clonotypes were shared across several donors. Naive subsets generally had larger estimated clonotype richness than memory subsets did. Sampling was restricted to blood, and TCR repertoires in tissues likely differ from the TCR repertoires found in blood.

Donors were healthy HIV-negative adults with no recently reported acute infections or vaccinations. All donors were Caucasian adults living in Nashville, Tennessee, USA. CD4+ T cells were enriched through magnetic negative selection, after which naive cells were positively selected on CD45RA and the remaining negative fraction served as the memory subset. Blood was collected by leukapheresis, and PBMCs were isolated by Ficoll-Histopaque density gradient centrifugation and then cryopreserved in liquid nitrogen vapor phase. Analytical flow cytometry was used to check the purity and quantity of every magnetically sorted T cell population. Genomic DNA was isolated from every sorted fraction and measured by UV absorbance on a Nanodrop 2000c. CDR1 and CDR2, per the germline V gene, are SNHLY and FYNNEI. The CDR3 goes from the cysteine to the phenylalanine over 14 residues. The read is trimmed to its CDR3 DNA, 42 bases read in frame from base 1. The V and J ends are trimmed by 4 bases and 2 bases, leaving 10 bases between them.

In the case of this clone: Its antigen remains undetermined. Base qualities are not at hand, and no much larger clone is one base apart.

TCR CDR3 regions were amplified from genomic DNA by multiplex PCR using the deep immunoSEQ assay. Genomic DNA extracted from each cell subset was distributed evenly over all wells of several immunoSEQ 96-well plates, and each plate served as one replicate. For sorted subsets, about 220 ng of genomic DNA, equivalent to around 31,000 T cell genomes, went into each replicate PCR. Purified libraries were measured with a Qubit 3.0 fluorometer, size-checked on a Bioanalyzer 2100, and measured again with the KAPA Library Quantification kit. Every immunoSEQ 96-well plate was sequenced on a separate single-read 150-cycle Illumina NextSeq 550 flow cell. The paper's processing steps were these. Because the immunoSEQ output held only junctional sequences and lacked quality scores, the filtering could not match the filtering applied to full-length reads. Sequences were annotated with PyIR, a Python wrapper for IgBLAST v1.9, using IMGT germline references to assign V/J genes and CDR3. Reads were removed for weak V/J assignments (E-value above 1e-6), missing CDR3, stop codons, out-of-frame junctions, or ambiguous translated residues. V3J clonotypes were defined as sequences sharing an identical inferred V gene, J gene, and CDR3 amino acid sequence. Percentage overlap between repertoires was computed as shared unique clonotypes divided by the size of the smaller repertoire. Repertoire richness was assessed with RTK rarefaction, the Chao1 estimator, and Recon v2.1 estimates of unobserved clonotypes. Generation probabilities were computed with OLGA for all TCRbeta clonotypes obtained by the gDNA method from several donors. The clones in this table, taken by TCRdb from immuneACCESS, are in-frame only. Not every clone is retained; where verified, under half of the shortfall comes from an unresolved V gene, and the cause of the rest is unknown. For V, J and clone size, that table is used; D and trimming come from the DNA. The sample table records some 1.1 million clones; approximately 80% of these occur just once. Clones ranked in the top ten supply almost 0.9% of the sample.

The sequence derives from a man between 18 and 35 years old in good health. Some clones in this sample may be carry-over from other donors' samples. The specimen was memory CD4+ T cells from PBMCs. This specimen's cell subset or site label, interpreted: CD45RA-negative fraction. The rearrangement combines TRBV2 with TRBJ2-3; matching of 6 bases hints at TRBD2 as the D gene. The nucleotide sequence reads as follows: TGTGCCAGCAGTGGGGACTTCTACACAGATACGCAGTATTTT. It codes for CASSGDFYTDTQYF.